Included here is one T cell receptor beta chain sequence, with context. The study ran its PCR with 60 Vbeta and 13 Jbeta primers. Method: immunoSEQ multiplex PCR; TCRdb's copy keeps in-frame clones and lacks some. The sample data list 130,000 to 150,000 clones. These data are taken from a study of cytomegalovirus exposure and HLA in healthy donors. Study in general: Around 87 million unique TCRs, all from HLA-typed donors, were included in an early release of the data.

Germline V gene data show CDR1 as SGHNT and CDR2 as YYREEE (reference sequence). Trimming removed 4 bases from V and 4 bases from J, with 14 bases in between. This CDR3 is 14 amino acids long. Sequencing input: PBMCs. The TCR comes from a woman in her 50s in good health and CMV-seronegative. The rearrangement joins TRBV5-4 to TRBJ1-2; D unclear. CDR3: CASSRGSEFYGYTF. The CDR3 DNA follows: TGTGCCAGCAGCCGCGGGTCAGAGTTCTATGGCTACACCTTC.